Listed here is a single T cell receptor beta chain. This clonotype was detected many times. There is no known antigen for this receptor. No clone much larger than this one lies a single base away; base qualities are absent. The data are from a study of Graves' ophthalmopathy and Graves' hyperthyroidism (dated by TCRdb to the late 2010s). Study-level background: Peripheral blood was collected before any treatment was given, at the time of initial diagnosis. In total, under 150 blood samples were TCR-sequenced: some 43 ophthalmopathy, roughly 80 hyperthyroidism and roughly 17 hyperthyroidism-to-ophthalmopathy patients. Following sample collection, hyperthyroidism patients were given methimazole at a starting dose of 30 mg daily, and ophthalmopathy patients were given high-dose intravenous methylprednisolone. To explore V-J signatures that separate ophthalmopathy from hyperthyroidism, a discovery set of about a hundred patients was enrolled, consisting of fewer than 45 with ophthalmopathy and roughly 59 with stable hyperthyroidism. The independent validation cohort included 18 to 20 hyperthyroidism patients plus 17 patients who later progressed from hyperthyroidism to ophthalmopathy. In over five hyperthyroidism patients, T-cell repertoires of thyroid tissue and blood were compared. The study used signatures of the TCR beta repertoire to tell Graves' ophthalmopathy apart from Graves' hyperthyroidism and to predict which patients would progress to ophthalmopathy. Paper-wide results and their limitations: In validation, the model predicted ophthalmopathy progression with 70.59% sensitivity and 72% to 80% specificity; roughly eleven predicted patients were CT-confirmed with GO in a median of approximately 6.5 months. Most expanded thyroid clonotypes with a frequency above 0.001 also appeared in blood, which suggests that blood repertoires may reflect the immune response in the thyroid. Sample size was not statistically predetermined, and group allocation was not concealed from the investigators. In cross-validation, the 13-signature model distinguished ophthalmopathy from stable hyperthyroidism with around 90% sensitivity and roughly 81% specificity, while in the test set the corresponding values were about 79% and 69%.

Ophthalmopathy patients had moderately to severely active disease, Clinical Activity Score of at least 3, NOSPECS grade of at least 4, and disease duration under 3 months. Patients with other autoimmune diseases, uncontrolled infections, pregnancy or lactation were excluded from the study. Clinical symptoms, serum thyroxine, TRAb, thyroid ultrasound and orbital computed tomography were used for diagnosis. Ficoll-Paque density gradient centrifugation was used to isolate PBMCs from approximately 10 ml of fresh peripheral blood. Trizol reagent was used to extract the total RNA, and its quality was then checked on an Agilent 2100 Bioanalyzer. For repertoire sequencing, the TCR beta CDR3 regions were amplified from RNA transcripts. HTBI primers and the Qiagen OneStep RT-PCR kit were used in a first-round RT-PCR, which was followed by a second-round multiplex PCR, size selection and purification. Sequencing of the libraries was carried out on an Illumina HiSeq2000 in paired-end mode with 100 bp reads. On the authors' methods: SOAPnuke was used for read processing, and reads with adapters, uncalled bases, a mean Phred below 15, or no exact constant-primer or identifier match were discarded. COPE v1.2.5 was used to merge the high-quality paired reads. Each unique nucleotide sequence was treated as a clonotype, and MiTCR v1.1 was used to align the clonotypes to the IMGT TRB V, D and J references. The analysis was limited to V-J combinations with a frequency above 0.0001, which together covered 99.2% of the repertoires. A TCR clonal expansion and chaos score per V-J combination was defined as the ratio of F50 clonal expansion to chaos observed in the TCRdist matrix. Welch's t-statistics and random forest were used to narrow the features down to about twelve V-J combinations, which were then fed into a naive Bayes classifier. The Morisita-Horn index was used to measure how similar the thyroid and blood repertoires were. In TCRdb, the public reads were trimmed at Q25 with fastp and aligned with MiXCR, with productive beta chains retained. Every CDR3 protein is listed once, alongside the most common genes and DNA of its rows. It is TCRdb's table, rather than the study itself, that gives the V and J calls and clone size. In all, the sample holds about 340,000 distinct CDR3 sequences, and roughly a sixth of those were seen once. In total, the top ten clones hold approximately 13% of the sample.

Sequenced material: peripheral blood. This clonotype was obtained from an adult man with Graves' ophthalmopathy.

CDR3 loop: CASRNSGLNTGELFF. The DNA reads TGTGCCAGCAGGAATAGCGGGCTAAACACCGGGGAGCTGTTTTTT. The sequence joins TRBV6-1 to TRBJ2-2; TRBD2 matches 7 bases in the middle. V and J are trimmed by 6 bases and 2 bases, and the gene matches miss 6 bases of the junction. Its CDR3 holds 15 amino acids, cysteine through phenylalanine. Just CDR3 DNA is preserved here, 45 bases in frame from base 1. Per the germline V gene, MNHNS is the CDR1 and SASEGT is the CDR2.